A single sample gave rise to the 2 T cell receptor beta chains below, sequenced in a study of neurological immune-mediated disorders. As to time point: longitudinal time-point 2. TCRdb analysed the 5' RACE reads with MiXCR anew, one entry per CDR3 protein. The table lists some 100,000 distinct CDR3 sequences, over 10% of them singletons. Sequencing was carried out using PBMCs. The origin of the receptors is a female donor with HTLV-1-associated myelopathy (HAM/TSP).

This clonotype was observed at least ten times. V and J are TRBV10-3 and TRBJ2-3, with a possible D match to TRBD2 (6 bases). Trimming took 10 bases from V and 4 from J, leaving 15 bases between them. CDR1 ENHRY and CDR2 SYGVKD come from the germline V gene. The CDR3 has 13 amino acids. The CDR3 bases are TGTGCCACCGGGCAGGAGGGCCCAGATACGCAGTATTTT. It encodes CATGQEGPDTQYF.

There are many counts of this clonotype. The CDR3 DNA reads TGCAGTGCTAGTTTTGCTAGCGGGGGGGTTTACAATGAGCAGTTCTTC. Protein: CSASFASGGVYNEQFF. V gene TRBV20-1 combines with J gene TRBJ2-1, with TRBD2 matching over 12 bases. The CDR3 covers 16 residues. CDR1 DFQATT and CDR2 SNEGSKA come from the germline V gene (reference sequence). The V gene end was trimmed by 3 bases and the J gene end by 4 bases; junction bases not matched to a gene: 7.